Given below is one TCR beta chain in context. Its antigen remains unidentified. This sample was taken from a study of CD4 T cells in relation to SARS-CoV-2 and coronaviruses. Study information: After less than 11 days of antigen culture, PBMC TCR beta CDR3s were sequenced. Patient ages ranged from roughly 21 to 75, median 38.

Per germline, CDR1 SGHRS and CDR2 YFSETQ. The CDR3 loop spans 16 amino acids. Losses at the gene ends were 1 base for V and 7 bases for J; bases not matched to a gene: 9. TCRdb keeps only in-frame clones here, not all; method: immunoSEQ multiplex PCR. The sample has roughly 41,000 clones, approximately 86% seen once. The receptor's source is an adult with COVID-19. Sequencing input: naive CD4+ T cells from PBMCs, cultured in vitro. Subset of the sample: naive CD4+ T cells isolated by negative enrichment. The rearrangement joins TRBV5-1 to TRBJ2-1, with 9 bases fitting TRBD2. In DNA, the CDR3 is TGCGCCAGCAGCTTGCCTAGCGGGGCAGTACTAAATGAGCAGTTCTTC. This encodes CASSLPSGAVLNEQFF.